One sample yielded the 23 T cell receptor beta chains listed below, sequenced in a study of cytomegalovirus exposure and HLA in healthy donors. A multiplex PCR was run with 60 Vbeta primers and 13 Jbeta primers. Method: immunoSEQ multiplex PCR; TCRdb's copy keeps in-frame clones and lacks some. Here the sample spans about 83,000 clones, about 77% being singletons. The sample consisted of PBMCs. These receptors came from a man between 60 and 70 years old in good health and CMV-seronegative.

The chain has TRBV12-5 and TRBJ1-3; possible D gene TRBD1, 5 bases. The CDR3 has 17 residues. Per germline, CDR1 LGHNT and CDR2 FRNRAP. Between the trimmed V and J ends, which lost 0 bases and 0 bases, there was a span of 12 bases. The CDR3 coding sequence is TGTGCTAGTGGTTTGGTAATGGGGGACTTCTCTGGAAACACCATATATTTT. Amino acids: CASGLVMGDFSGNTIYF. Variable domain in full (rest from reference TRBV12-5 and TRBJ1-3): DARVTQTPRHKVTEMGQEVTMRCQPILGHNTVFWYRQTMMQGLELLAYFRNRAPLDDSGMPKDRFSAEMPDATLATLKIQPSEPRDSAVYFCASGLVMGDFSGNTIYFGEGSWLTVV.

This clone appeared a few times. The V and J genes are TRBV5-1 and TRBJ2-5; 14 bases fit TRBD2. The V and J ends lost 3 bases and 4 bases, in that order; junction bases with no gene match: 5. Germline CDR1 and CDR2: SGHRS and YFSETQ. The CDR3 contains 16 residues. As DNA, the CDR3 is TGCGCCAGCAGCTCGTCCGGGACTAGCGGGGGAGAGACCCAGTACTTC. Its protein product is CASSSSGTSGGETQYF.

This clone was detected only once. The rearrangement uses TRBV7-9 and TRBJ1-4; 10 bases map to TRBD1. V was clipped by 5 bases and J by 8 bases; unmatched bases: 11. CDR1 is SEHNR, CDR2 FQNEAQ, per germline (reference sequence). This CDR3 has 16 residues. In nucleotides, the CDR3 is TGTGCCAGCAGCGGTTTCGGGGACAGGGGTGGAGAAAAACTGTTTTTT. It codes for CASSGFGDRGGEKLFF.

As concerns this clone: Relative to the germline gene, one junction end is altered; a read error may explain this. This chain links TRBV7-9 with TRBJ2-7; 8 bases map to TRBD1. CDR3 length: 16 residues. CDR1 is SEHNR, CDR2 FQNEAQ, per germline (reference sequence). CDR3 DNA sequence: TGTTCCAGCAGCTTAGCGTCAGGGGGCGCGAATGCGGAGCAGTACTTC. As protein: CSSSLASGGANAEQYF.

The chain has TRBV29-1 and TRBJ1-5, with TRBD1 matching over 8 bases. The CDR3 length is 15 residues. V gave up 2 bases and J gave up 9 bases; unmatched junction bases: 12. The V gene's germline CDR1 is SQVTM and CDR2 ANQGSEA. The DNA for the CDR3 is TGCAGCGTTGAAATGGACAGGGAATTTCCCGGGCCCCAGCATTTT. Amino acid sequence: CSVEMDREFPGPQHF.

The rearrangement joins TRBV7-2 to TRBJ2-3; no clear D. Deletions cut 4 bases from V and 11 bases from J, with 13 bases between. Per the germline V gene, CDR1 is SGHTA and CDR2 is FQGNSA. The CDR3 covers 12 residues. The CDR3 nucleotides are TGTGCCAGCAGCTCCGTCACTTGGAGGCAGTATTTT. This translates into CASSSVTWRQYF.

The chain recombines TRBV10-2 with TRBJ2-1, with TRBD2 matching over 8 bases. The germline V gene has CDR1 WSHSY and CDR2 SAAADI. J gave up 4 bases and V 2 bases, and 4 bases lay outside the gene matches. The CDR3 has 15 amino acids. The CDR3 DNA follows: TGCGCCAGCAGTGAGCGGATAGCGGGGTACAATGAGCAGTTCTTC. It codes for CASSERIAGYNEQFF.

This chain joins TRBV5-1 and TRBJ1-1; 7 nucleotides match TRBD1. The V gene's germline CDR1 is SGHRS and CDR2 YFSETQ. The CDR3 is 15 amino acids. V was clipped by 0 bases and J by 2 bases; unmatched bases: 4. The CDR3 reads CASSLGTGANTEAFF. The CDR3 nucleotides are TGCGCCAGCAGCTTGGGGACAGGAGCTAACACTGAAGCTTTCTTT.

This clone was detected only a few times. The chain carries TRBV7-3 and TRBJ2-1; 7 bases map to TRBD2. J was trimmed by 6 bases and V by 5 bases; bases with no gene match: 7. CDR1 and CDR2 from the germline V gene are SGHTA and FQGTGA. CDR3 length equals 14 residues. The CDR3 sequence is CASSPGGGGNEQFF. CDR3 bases: TGTGCCAGCAGCCCTGGTGGGGGGGGCAATGAGCAGTTCTTC.

The chain carries TRBV4-1 and TRBJ1-1; TRBD1 is a possible D gene (5 bases). The CDR3 extends over 14 amino acids. Trimming removed 5 bases at V and 1 base at J, with 11 bases between. CDR1 is MGHRA, CDR2 YSYEKL, per germline. The CDR3 here is CASSSGIGNTEAFF. Here the CDR3 DNA reads TGCGCCAGCAGCTCAGGGATCGGGAACACTGAAGCTTTCTTT.

The V gene is TRBV13, the J gene TRBJ1-3, with TRBD1 matching over 8 bases. V lost 0 bases and J lost 4; bases outside the gene matches: 2. CDR3 length: 15 amino acids. Germline CDR1 and CDR2: PRHDT and FYEKMQ (reference sequence). CDR3 sequence: CASSLGQGAGNTIYF. The CDR3 DNA reads TGTGCCAGCAGCTTAGGTCAGGGGGCAGGAAACACCATATATTTT.

The table lists this clone with a count of one. The chain combines TRBV6-6 with TRBJ2-5, with D maybe TRBD2 (5 bases). The CDR3 spans 14 residues. Germline V gene data show CDR1 as MNHNY and CDR2 as SVGAGI (reference sequence). The V and J ends lost 4 bases and 1 base respectively, with 10 bases between them. Here the CDR3 reads CASSFERSQETQYF. CDR3 in DNA: TGTGCCAGCAGTTTCGAGCGGAGCCAAGAGACCCAGTACTTC.

The genes are TRBV30 and TRBJ1-3, with D perhaps matching TRBD1 (6 bases). The germline gives CDR1 GTSNPN, CDR2 SVGIG (reference sequence). This CDR3 is built from 14 residues. V was pared by 4 bases and J by 0 bases, with 10 bases between. The CDR3: CAWNTGSSGNTIYF. In DNA, the CDR3 is TGTGCCTGGAACACAGGGAGCTCTGGAAACACCATATATTTT.

The chain carries TRBV19 and TRBJ1-5; no clear D gene. V was cut by 5 bases and J by 2 bases, with 10 bases left in between. This CDR3 is 14 amino acids long. In germline, CDR1 is LNHDA, CDR2 SQIVND (reference sequence). The CDR3 DNA sequence: TGTGCCAGTAGTCCGCAGGAAGGCAATCAGCCCCAGCATTTT. As protein: CASSPQEGNQPQHF.

The chain uses TRBV6-6 and TRBJ2-3; tentative D call: TRBD1 (6 bases). Germline assignment: CDR1 MNHNY and CDR2 SVGAGI (reference sequence). The CDR3 is 14 residues long. The V end lost 2 bases, the J end lost 4 bases, and 10 bases lay between the germline ends. The CDR3 DNA sequence: TGTGCCAGCAGTTACAACAGGGTCCCAGATACGCAGTATTTT. Its protein is CASSYNRVPDTQYF.

This clone was observed many times. The DNA of the CDR3 is TGCGCCAGCTACGCGACCGGGGGGAGGGACACTGAAGCTTTCTTT. This encodes CASYATGGRDTEAFF. V and J are TRBV5-1 and TRBJ1-1; D perhaps matches TRBD1 (5 bases). Germline assignment: CDR1 SGHRS and CDR2 YFSETQ. The CDR3 consists of 15 residues. Trimming left V 7 bases short and J 3 bases short, with 19 bases between. The full variable domain, in which reference TRBV5-1 and TRBJ1-1 provide the parts outside the CDR3, is KAGVTQTPRYLIKTRGQQVTLSCSPISGHRSVSWYQQTPGQGLQFLFEYFSETQRNKGNFPGRFSGRQFSNSRSEMNVSTLELGDSALYLCASYATGGRDTEAFFGQGTRLTVV.

The V call is TRBV30, the J call TRBJ1-3; 8 bases are shared with TRBD1. This CDR3 contains 16 residues. The junction had 7 bases not matched to a gene; V was cut back by 2 bases and J by 1 base. Germline values: CDR1 GTSNPN, CDR2 SVGIG (reference sequence). The CDR3 nucleotides are TGTGCCTGGAGTACTGGGGACAGGCGATCTGGAAACACCATATATTTT. Residues: CAWSTGDRRSGNTIYF.

The chain uses TRBV5-1 and TRBJ2-7, with 10 bases aligning to TRBD1. From germline, CDR1 is SGHRS and CDR2 YFSETQ. The CDR3 covers 15 residues. Losses at the gene ends were 0 bases for V and 5 bases for J; bases not matched to a gene: 5. The DNA for the CDR3 is TGCGCCAGCAGCTTGGCTGGGACAGGGGCCAACGAGCAGTACTTC. This encodes CASSLAGTGANEQYF.

The V gene is TRBV5-6, the J gene TRBJ2-3; 14 bases are shared with TRBD2. CDR1 SGHDT and CDR2 YYEEEE come from the germline V gene. The CDR3 consists of 15 residues. Germline trimming cut 4 bases from V and 3 bases from J; bases unmatched to any gene: 1. CDR3 residues: CASSRTSGGTDTQYF. The DNA of the CDR3 is TGTGCCAGCAGCAGGACTAGCGGGGGGACAGATACGCAGTATTTT.

J is TRBJ1-5 and V is TRBV7-2; possible D gene TRBD1, 6 bases. The CDR3 is 15 amino acids. Germline V CDR1 and CDR2: SGHTA, FQGNSA. The germline V and J ends were trimmed by 5 bases and 3 bases, with 14 bases remaining between them. Here the CDR3 reads CASSPRGATNQPQHF. The DNA of the CDR3 is TGTGCCAGCAGCCCTCGGGGGGCCACCAATCAGCCCCAGCATTTT.

The rearrangement links TRBV5-5 to TRBJ2-7; 9 bases align to TRBD1. V was clipped by 4 bases and J by 4 bases; unmatched bases: 9. The CDR3 loop spans 15 amino acids. In germline, CDR1 is SGHKS, CDR2 YYEKEE (reference sequence). CDR3 sequence: CASSPGTGPAYEQYF. For the CDR3, the DNA is TGTGCCAGCAGCCCTGGGACAGGGCCAGCATACGAGCAGTACTTC. Supplemented by reference TRBV5-5 and TRBJ2-7, the full variable domain reads DAGVTQSPTHLIKTRGQQVTLRCSPISGHKSVSWYQQVLGQGPQFIFQYYEKEERGRGNFPDRFSARQFPNYSSELNVNALLLGDSALYLCASSPGTGPAYEQYFGPGTRLTVT.

V and J are TRBV18 and TRBJ2-5; a weak D match, TRBD1 (6 bases). Germline CDR1 KGHSH, CDR2 LQKENI. This CDR3 is built from 13 residues. The V end lost 4 bases, the J end lost 5 bases, and 11 bases lay between the germline ends. The CDR3 nucleotides are TGTGCCAGCTCACGACAGGTTACGGAGACCCAGTACTTC. This sequence encodes CASSRQVTETQYF.

This rearrangement joins TRBV5-1 to TRBJ2-3, with 8 bases lining up with TRBD2. Looked up from germline, CDR1 is SGHRS and CDR2 is YFSETQ. J gave up 5 bases and V 0 bases, and 2 bases lay outside the gene matches. This CDR3 is built from 14 residues. CDR3 nucleotide sequence: TGCGCCAGCAGCTTGGCAGCGGGGGTAGATACGCAGTATTTT. Encoded protein: CASSLAAGVDTQYF.